This TCR beta chain originates from a study of radiation and T cells in renal cell carcinoma. Overall study: Nephrectomy followed 15 Gy stereotactic body radiation by 4 weeks. Overall study findings and caveats: Top tumor clonotypes rose in blood 2 weeks post-radiation, then contracted.

Clones were read by immunoSEQ multiplex PCR, and TCRdb kept only the in-frame ones, dropping some. The sample consists of approximately 94,000 clones, approximately 83% of them appearing once. The CDR3 runs to 15 residues. The V end lost 3 bases, the J end lost 2 bases, and 15 bases lay between the germline ends. CDR1 and CDR2 (germline): SGHRS, YFSETQ. To note about this clone: Its specificity is unknown.

Time point indicated: baseline pretreatment blood. Noted treatment: 15 Gy SBRT to primary tumor, nephrectomy 4 weeks later. Blood was sampled at baseline, 2 weeks and 4 weeks after SBRT. Here the sequenced sample was blood, taken from a patient whose treatment included radiotherapy and nephrectomy. The clonotype was recovered from a man aged 60-69 years with renal cell carcinoma. The chain has TRBV5-1 and TRBJ2-7, with D hard to call. This CDR3 is CASSSMGYGAYEQYF. DNA of the CDR3: TGCGCCAGCAGCTCCATGGGTTACGGAGCCTACGAGCAGTACTTC. The whole variable domain, filled in from reference TRBV5-1 and TRBJ2-7, reads KAGVTQTPRYLIKTRGQQVTLSCSPISGHRSVSWYQQTPGQGLQFLFEYFSETQRNKGNFPGRFSGRQFSNSRSEMNVSTLELGDSALYLCASSSMGYGAYEQYFGPGTRLTVT.